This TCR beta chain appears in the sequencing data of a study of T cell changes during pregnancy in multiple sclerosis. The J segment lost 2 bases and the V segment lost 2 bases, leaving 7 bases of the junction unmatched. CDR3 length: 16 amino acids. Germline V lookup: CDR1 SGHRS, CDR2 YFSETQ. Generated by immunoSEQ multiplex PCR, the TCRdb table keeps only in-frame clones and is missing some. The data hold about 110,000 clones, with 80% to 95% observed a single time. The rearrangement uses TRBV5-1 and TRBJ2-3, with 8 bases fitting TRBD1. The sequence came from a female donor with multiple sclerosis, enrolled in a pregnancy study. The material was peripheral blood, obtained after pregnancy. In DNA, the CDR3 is TGCGCCAGCAGCTTAGACAGGGGAATTACCACAGATACGCAGTATTTT. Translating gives CASSLDRGITTDTQYF.